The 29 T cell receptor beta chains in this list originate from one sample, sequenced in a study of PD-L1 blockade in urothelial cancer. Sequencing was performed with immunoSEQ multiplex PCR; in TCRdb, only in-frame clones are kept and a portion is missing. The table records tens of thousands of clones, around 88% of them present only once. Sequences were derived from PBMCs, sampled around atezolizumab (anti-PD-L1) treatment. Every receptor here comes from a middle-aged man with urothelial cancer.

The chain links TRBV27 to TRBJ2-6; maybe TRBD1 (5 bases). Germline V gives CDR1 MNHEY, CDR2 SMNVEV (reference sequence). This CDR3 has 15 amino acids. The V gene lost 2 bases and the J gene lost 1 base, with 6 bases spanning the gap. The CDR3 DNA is TGTGCCAGCAGTTTAAAGGGGTCTGGGGCCAACGTCCTGACTTTC. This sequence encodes CASSLKGSGANVLTF.

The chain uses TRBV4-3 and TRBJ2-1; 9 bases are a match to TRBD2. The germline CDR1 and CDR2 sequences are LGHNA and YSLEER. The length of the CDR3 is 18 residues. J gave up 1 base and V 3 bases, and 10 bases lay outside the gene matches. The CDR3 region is CASSQGTSLRESYNEQFF. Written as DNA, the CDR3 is TGCGCCAGCAGCCAGGGGACTAGCCTTCGAGAATCCTACAATGAGCAGTTCTTC.

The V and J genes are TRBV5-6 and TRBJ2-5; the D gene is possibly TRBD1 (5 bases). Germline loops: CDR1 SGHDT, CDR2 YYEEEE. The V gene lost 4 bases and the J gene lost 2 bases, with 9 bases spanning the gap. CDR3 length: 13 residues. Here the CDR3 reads CASSRRAQETQYF. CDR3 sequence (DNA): TGTGCCAGCAGCCGCAGGGCGCAAGAGACCCAGTACTTC.

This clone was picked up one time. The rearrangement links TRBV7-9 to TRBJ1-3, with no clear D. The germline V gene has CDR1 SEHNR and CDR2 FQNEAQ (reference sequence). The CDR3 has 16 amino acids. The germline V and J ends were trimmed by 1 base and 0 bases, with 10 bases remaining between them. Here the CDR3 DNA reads TGTGCCAGCAGCTTAGTCCTAGATCGCTCTGGAAACACCATATATTTT. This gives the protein CASSLVLDRSGNTIYF.

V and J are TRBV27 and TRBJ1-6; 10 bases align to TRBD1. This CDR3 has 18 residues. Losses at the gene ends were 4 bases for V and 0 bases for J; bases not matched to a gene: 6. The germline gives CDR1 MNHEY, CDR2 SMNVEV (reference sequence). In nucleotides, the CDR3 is TGTGCCAGCAGTTCAGGGACAGGGGCGAGCTCCTATAATTCACCCCTCCACTTT. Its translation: CASSSGTGASSYNSPLHF.

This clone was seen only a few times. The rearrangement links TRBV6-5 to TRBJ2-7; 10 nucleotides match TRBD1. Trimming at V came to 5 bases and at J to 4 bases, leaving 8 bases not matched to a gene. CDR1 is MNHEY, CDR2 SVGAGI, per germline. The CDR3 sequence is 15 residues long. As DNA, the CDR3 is TGTGCCAGCAGTCCGAGGGGACAGGGGATTTACGAGCAGTACTTC. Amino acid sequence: CASSPRGQGIYEQYF.

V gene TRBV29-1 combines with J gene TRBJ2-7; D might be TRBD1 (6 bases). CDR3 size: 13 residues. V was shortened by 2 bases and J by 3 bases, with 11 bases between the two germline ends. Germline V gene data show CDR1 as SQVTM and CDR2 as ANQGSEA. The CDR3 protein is CSVEILQGYEQYF. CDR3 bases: TGCAGCGTTGAAATATTACAGGGCTACGAGCAGTACTTC.

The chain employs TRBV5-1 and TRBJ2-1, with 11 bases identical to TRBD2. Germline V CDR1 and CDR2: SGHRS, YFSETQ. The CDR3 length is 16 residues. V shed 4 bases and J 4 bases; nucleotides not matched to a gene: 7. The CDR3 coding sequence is TGCGCCAGCAGCCCAAAACTAGCGGGGGCATACAATGAGCAGTTCTTC. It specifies CASSPKLAGAYNEQFF.

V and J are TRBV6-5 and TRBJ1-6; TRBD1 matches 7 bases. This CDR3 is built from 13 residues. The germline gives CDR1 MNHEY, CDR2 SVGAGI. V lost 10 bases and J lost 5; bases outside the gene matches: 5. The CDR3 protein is CATGDRNNSPLHF. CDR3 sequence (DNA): TGTGCCACCGGGGACAGAAATAATTCACCCCTCCACTTT.

The CDR3 is CASSLIRPGSTDTQYF. The CDR3 DNA reads TGCGCCAGCAGCTTGATTCGCCCAGGCAGCACAGATACGCAGTATTTT. This sequence joins TRBV5-1 and TRBJ2-3; D call uncertain. The V end lost 1 base, the J end lost 0 bases, and 12 bases lay between the germline ends. The germline V gene encodes CDR1 SGHRS and CDR2 YFSETQ. This CDR3 region has 16 residues.

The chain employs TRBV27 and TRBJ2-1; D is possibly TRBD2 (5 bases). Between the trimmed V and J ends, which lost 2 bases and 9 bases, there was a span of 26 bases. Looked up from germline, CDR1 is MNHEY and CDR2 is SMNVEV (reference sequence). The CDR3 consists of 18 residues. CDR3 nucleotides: TGTGCCAGCAGTTTACCCCTGTGGGAGATACAGTTCTCCGGTGAGCAGTTCTTC. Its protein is CASSLPLWEIQFSGEQFF.

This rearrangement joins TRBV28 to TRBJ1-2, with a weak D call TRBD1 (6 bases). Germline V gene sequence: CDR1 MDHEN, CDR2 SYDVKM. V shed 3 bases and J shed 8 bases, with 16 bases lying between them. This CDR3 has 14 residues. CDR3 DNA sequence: TGTGCCAGCAGTTTCGGGACATTTCTAACAGGCTACACCTTC. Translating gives CASSFGTFLTGYTF.

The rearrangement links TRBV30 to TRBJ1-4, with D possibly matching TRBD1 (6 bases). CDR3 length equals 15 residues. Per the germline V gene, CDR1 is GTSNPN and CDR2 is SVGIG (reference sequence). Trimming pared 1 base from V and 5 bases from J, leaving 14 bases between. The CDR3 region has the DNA TGTGCCTGGAGTGGATTCGGACAGCCGAATGAAAAACTGTTTTTT. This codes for CAWSGFGQPNEKLFF.

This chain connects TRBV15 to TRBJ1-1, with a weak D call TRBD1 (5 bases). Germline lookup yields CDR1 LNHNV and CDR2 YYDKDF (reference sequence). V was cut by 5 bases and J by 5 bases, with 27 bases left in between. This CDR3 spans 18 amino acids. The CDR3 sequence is CATSEPLLGVVGDTEAFF. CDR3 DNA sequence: TGTGCCACCAGCGAGCCCCTTTTAGGGGTGGTAGGAGATACTGAAGCTTTCTTT.

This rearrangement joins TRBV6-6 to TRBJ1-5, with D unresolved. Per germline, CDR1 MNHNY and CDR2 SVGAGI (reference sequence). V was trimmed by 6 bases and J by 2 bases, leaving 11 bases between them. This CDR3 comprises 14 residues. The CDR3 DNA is TGTGCCAGCAGGGTCAGACTTGGCAATCAGCCCCAGCATTTT. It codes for CASRVRLGNQPQHF.

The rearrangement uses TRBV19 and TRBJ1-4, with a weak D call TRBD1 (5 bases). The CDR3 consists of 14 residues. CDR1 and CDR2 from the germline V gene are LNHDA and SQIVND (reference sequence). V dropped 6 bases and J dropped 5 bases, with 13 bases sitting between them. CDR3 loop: CASRPTDRNEKLFF. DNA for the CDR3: TGTGCCAGTAGGCCGACAGATAGGAATGAAAAACTGTTTTTT.

In nucleotides, the CDR3 is TGCTCCGCCGGAGGGGTGGGAGAGCAGTTCTTC. The encoded protein is CSAGGVGEQFF. V usage is TRBV29-1 and J usage is TRBJ2-1, with a possible D match to TRBD2 (6 bases). There are 11 residues in the CDR3. Germline V lookup: CDR1 SQVTM, CDR2 ANQGSEA.

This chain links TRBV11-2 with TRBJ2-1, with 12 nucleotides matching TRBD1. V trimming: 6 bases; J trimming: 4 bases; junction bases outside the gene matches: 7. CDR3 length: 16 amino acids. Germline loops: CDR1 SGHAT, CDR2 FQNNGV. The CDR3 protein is CASRYVGQGAYNEQFF. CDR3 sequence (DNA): TGTGCCAGCAGATACGTGGGACAGGGGGCGTACAATGAGCAGTTCTTC.

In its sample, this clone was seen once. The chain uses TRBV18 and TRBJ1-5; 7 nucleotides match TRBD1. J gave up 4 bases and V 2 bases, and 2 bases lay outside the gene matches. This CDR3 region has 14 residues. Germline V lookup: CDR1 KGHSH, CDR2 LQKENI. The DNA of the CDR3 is TGTGCCAGCTCACCAGGACAGGAGAATCAGCCCCAGCATTTT. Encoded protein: CASSPGQENQPQHF.

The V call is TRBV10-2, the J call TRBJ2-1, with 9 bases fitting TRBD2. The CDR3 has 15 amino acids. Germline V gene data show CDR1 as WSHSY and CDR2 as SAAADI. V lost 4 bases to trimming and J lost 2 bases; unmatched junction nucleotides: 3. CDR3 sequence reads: CASSVAGEPYNEQFF. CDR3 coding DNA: TGCGCCAGCAGTGTAGCGGGGGAACCCTACAATGAGCAGTTCTTC.

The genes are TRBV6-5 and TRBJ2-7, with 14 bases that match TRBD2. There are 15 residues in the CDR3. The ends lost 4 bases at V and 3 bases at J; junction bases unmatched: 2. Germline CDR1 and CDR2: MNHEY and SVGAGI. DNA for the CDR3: TGTGCCAGCAGTTTCGGACTAGCGGGGGGCTACGAGCAGTACTTC. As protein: CASSFGLAGGYEQYF.

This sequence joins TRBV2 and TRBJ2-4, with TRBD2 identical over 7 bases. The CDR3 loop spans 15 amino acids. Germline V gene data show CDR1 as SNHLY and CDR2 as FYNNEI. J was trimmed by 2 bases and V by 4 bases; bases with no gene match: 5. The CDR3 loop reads CASSVEGGPKNIQYF. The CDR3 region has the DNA TGTGCCAGCAGTGTGGAGGGAGGGCCCAAAAACATTCAGTACTTC.

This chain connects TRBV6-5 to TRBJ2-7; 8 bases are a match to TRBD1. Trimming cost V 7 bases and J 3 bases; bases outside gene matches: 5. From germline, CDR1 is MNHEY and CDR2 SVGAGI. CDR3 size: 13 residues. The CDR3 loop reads CASKNRGFYEQYF. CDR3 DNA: TGTGCCAGCAAGAACAGGGGGTTCTACGAGCAGTACTTC.

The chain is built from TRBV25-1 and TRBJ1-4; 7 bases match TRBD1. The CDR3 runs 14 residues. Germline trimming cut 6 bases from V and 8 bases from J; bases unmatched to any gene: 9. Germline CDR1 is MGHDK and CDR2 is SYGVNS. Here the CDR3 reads CASSVRAGGEKLFF. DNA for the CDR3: TGTGCCAGCAGCGTGCGGGCAGGGGGAGAAAAACTGTTTTTT.

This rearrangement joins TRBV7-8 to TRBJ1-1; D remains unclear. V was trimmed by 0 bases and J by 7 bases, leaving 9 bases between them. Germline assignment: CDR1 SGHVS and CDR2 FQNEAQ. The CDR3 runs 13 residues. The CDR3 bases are TGTGCCAGCAGCTTAGCGTTCAGTTTTGAAGCTTTCTTT. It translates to CASSLAFSFEAFF.

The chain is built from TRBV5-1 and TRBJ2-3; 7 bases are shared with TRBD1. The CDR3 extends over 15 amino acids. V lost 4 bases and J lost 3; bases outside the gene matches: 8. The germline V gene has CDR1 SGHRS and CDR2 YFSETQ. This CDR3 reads CASSPPETGTDTQYF. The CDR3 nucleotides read TGCGCCAGCAGCCCGCCAGAGACAGGGACAGATACGCAGTATTTT.

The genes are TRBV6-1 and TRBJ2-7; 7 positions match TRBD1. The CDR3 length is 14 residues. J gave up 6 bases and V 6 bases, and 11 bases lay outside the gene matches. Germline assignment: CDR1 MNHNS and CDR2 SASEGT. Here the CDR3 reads CASSRTGQSAEQYF. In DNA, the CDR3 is TGTGCCAGCAGCAGGACAGGACAGTCGGCCGAGCAGTACTTC.

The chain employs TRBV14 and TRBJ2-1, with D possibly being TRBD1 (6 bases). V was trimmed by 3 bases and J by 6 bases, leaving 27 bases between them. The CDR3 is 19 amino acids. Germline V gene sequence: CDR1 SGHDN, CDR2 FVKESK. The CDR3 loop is CASSQRDIFLRNIRNEQFF. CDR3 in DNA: TGTGCCAGCAGCCAGAGGGACATATTCCTAAGGAATATACGCAATGAGCAGTTCTTC.

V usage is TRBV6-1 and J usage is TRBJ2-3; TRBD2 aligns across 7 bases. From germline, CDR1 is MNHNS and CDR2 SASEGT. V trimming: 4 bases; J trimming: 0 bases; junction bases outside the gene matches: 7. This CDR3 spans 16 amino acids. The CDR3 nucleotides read TGTGCCAGCAGTGTCTCTAGCGGCTCTAGCACAGATACGCAGTATTTT. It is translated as CASSVSSGSSTDTQYF.